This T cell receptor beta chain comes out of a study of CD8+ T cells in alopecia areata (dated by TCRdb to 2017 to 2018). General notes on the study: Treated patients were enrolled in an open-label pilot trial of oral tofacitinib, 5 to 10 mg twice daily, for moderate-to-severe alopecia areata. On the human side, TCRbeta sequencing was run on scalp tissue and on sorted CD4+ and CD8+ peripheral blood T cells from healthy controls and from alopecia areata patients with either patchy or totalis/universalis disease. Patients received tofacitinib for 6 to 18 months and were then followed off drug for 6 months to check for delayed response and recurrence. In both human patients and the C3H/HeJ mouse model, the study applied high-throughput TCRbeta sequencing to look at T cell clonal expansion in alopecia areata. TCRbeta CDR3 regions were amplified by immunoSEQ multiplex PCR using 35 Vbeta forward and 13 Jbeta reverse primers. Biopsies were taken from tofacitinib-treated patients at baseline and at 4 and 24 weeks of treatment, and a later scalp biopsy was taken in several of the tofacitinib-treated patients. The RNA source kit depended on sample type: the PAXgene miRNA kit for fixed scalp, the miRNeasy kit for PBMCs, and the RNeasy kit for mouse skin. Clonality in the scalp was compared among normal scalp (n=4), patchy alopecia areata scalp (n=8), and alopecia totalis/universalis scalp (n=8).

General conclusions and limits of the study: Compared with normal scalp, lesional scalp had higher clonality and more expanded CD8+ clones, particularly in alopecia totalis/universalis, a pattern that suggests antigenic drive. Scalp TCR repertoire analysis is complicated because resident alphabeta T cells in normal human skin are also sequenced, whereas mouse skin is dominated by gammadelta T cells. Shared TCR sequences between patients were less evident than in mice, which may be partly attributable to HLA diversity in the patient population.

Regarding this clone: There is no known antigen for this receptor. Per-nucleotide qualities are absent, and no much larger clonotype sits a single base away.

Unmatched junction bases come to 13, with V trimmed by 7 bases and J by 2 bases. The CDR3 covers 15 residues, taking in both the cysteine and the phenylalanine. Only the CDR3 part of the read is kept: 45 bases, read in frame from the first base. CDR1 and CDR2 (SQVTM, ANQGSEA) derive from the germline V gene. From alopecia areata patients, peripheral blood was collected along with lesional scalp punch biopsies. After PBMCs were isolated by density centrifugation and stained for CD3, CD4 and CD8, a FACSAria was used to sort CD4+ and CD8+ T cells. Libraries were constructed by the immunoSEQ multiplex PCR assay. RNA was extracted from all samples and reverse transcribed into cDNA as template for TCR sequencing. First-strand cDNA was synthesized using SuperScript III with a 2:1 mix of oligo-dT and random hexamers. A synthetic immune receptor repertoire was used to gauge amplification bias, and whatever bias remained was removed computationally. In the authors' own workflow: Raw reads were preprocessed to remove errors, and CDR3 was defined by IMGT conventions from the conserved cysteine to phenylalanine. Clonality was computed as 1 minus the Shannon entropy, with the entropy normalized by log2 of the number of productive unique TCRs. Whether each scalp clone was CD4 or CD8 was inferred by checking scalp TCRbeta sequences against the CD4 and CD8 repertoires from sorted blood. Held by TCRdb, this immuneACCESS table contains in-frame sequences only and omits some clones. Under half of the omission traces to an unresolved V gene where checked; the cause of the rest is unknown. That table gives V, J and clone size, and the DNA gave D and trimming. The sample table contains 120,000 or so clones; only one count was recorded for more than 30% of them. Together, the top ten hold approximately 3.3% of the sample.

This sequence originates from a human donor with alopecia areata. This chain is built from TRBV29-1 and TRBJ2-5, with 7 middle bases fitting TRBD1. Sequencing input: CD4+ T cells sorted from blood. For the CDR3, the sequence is CSAGQAGTAQETQYF. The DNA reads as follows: TGCAGCGCCGGACAGGCCGGGACCGCGCAAGAGACCCAGTACTTC.